What follows are 11 T cell receptor beta chains derived from one specimen sequenced in a study of blood T cell repertoires in COVID-19. Assay: immunoSEQ multiplex PCR; the TCRdb copy retains only in-frame clones and omits some. The table has about 100,000 clones, approximately 93% seen once. Material: peripheral blood. The receptors were gathered from a man between 45 and 60 years old with active COVID-19.

The rearrangement joins TRBV6-6 to TRBJ1-1; D might be TRBD1 (5 bases). The CDR3 is made up of 14 amino acids. V lost 0 bases, J lost 5 bases, and 10 bases lay in between. Germline V lookup: CDR1 MNHNY, CDR2 SVGAGI (reference sequence). In DNA, the CDR3 is TGTGCCAGCAGTTACTCGGCGGAGGGGACTGAAGCTTTCTTT. Translated: CASSYSAEGTEAFF.

The chain recombines TRBV28 with TRBJ1-5, with TRBD1 as a possible D gene (5 bases). V lost 8 bases to trimming and J lost 4 bases, with 18 bases between them. Germline CDR1 reads MDHEN; CDR2 reads SYDVKM. There are 15 residues in the CDR3. The CDR3 region is CASVYAAGKNQPQHF. CDR3 nucleotides: TGTGCCAGCGTTTATGCCGCAGGGAAAAATCAGCCCCAGCATTTT.

The chain recombines TRBV5-6 with TRBJ2-3; maybe TRBD1 (6 bases). Trimming took off 1 base at V and 5 bases at J, with 14 bases between the two ends. CDR1 is SGHDT, CDR2 YYEEEE, per germline. The CDR3 has 15 residues. The CDR3 sequence is CASSLRAGAKDTQYF. In nucleotides, the CDR3 is TGTGCCAGCAGCTTGCGGGCAGGGGCCAAAGATACGCAGTATTTT.

This chain connects TRBV7-2 to TRBJ1-6; possibly TRBD1 for D (5 bases). The CDR3 is made up of 16 amino acids. Germline loops: CDR1 SGHTA, CDR2 FQGNSA. V was clipped by 5 bases and J by 9 bases, with 20 bases between them. Here the CDR3 DNA reads TGTGCCAGCAGCCGGAGTACTAATCTCCAGGGTTCACCCCTCCACTTT. It encodes CASSRSTNLQGSPLHF.

This clone has more than one count but fewer than ten. V and J are TRBV5-1 and TRBJ1-5; weak D call: TRBD1 (5 bases). The CDR3 is 15 amino acids. Germline-derived CDR1 and CDR2 are SGHRS and YFSETQ. The germline V and J ends were trimmed by 0 bases and 4 bases, with 11 bases remaining between them. Here the CDR3 DNA reads TGCGCCAGCAGCTTGGGGGGACTCGCTAATCAGCCCCAGCATTTT. It yields the protein CASSLGGLANQPQHF.

The chain couples TRBV5-6 to TRBJ2-7; 7 bases map to TRBD1. Unmatched junction bases numbered 3, after V lost 3 bases and J lost 3 bases. Germline CDR1 and CDR2: SGHDT and YYEEEE. The CDR3 has 13 amino acids. The CDR3 region has the DNA TGTGCCAGCAGCTGGACAGGCCGCTACGAGCAGTACTTC. Protein: CASSWTGRYEQYF. Full variable domain (rest looked up from reference TRBV5-6 and TRBJ2-7): DAGVTQSPTHLIKTRGQQVTLRCSPKSGHDTVSWYQQALGQGPQFIFQYYEEEERQRGNFPDRFSGHQFPNYSSELNVNALLLGDSALYLCASSWTGRYEQYFGPGTRLTVT.

V and J are TRBV29-1 and TRBJ2-6, with 7 bases matching TRBD1. The CDR3 length is 16 residues. Germline loops: CDR1 SQVTM, CDR2 ANQGSEA. V dropped 1 base and J dropped 3; count of bases not matched to a gene: 6. Here the CDR3 DNA reads TGCAGCGTTGAAGTAGGACAGGTCCATGGGGCCAACGTCCTGACTTTC. Its translation: CSVEVGQVHGANVLTF.

This chain links TRBV6-1 with TRBJ1-2, with unresolved D. With 2 bases removed from V and 1 base from J, the gap between germline ends came to 5 bases. The germline V gene encodes CDR1 MNHNS and CDR2 SASEGT. The CDR3 totals 13 residues. The CDR3: CASSEYGNYGYTF. CDR3 bases: TGTGCCAGCAGTGAATACGGTAACTATGGCTACACCTTC.

The V gene is TRBV5-6, the J gene TRBJ2-2; D remains unclear. CDR1 and CDR2 (germline): SGHDT, YYEEEE. The CDR3 has 14 amino acids. The ends were cut back, 4 bases at V and 0 bases at J, with 7 bases in the middle. The CDR3 nucleotides are TGTGCCAGCAGCCGCAGGACGAACACCGGGGAGCTGTTTTTT. Protein product: CASSRRTNTGELFF.

V and J are TRBV2 and TRBJ2-7; 8 bases match TRBD1. The CDR3 has 13 residues. Trimming cost V 4 bases and J 3 bases; bases outside gene matches: 2. Germline CDR1 reads SNHLY; CDR2 reads FYNNEI. CDR3 DNA: TGTGCCAGCAGTGCGACAGGGGACTACGAGCAGTACTTC. It translates to CASSATGDYEQYF.

The rearrangement uses TRBV27 and TRBJ2-1; D may be TRBD1 (6 bases). The germline V gene has CDR1 MNHEY and CDR2 SMNVEV (reference sequence). The CDR3 has 14 amino acids. The V gene lost 6 bases and the J gene lost 5 bases, with 14 bases spanning the gap. CDR3 amino acids: CASRTDSHNNEQFF. The DNA of the CDR3 is TGTGCCAGCAGAACGGACAGCCACAACAATGAGCAGTTCTTC.